This T cell receptor beta chain is from a study of blood T cell repertoires in COVID-19. The overall study: From the United States, Italy and Spain came samples of acute and convalescent COVID-19. Nucleic acid was either cDNA or gDNA, and it came from T cells, B-cell-depleted T cells, or PBMCs.

Study processing details: Counts of nucleated cells, estimated from reference gene primer amplification, were obtained. The protocol was immunoSEQ multiplex PCR, while the TCRdb copy is restricted to in-frame clones and leaves out a portion. Clonal size and the V and J genes are those of that table, whereas D and trimming came from the DNA. The sample includes about 21,000 clones, less than 90% of them seen just once. The CDR3 sequence is 16 residues long. The ends lost 4 bases at V and 5 bases at J; junction bases unmatched: 7. Germline V gene lookup returns CDR1 KGHSH and CDR2 LQKENI. This clonotype was sampled from a man in his forties with acute or convalescent COVID-19. The rearrangement uses TRBV18 and TRBJ2-3; 12 nucleotides line up with TRBD2. Specimen: peripheral blood. CDR3 coding DNA: TGTGCCAGCTCACAATCCCTAGCGGGGGGGCTAGATACGCAGTATTTT. The encoded protein is CASSQSLAGGLDTQYF.